Listed below are T cell receptor beta chains from one sample, sequenced in a study of beta chain features in type 1 diabetes. The data were produced by immunoSEQ multiplex PCR, yet TCRdb's version contains in-frame clones alone and is incomplete. The sample lists around 250,000 clones; roughly 20% were seen once. Sequencing input: naive CD4+ T cells from blood. The receptor source for this set is a woman between 40 and 55 years old with type 1 diabetes. CDR3s include the opening cysteine and the closing phenylalanine or tryptophan. D genes are given only for firm matches. Some rows mark clone size as missing; the rest say once, few, many or name a class of expanded clone.

d_gene,j_gene,v_gene,abundance,CDR3nt,CDR3aa
-,TRBJ2-7,TRBV2,few,TGTGCCAGCAGTTCATCGCGTCCGGAGCGTTCCTACGAGCAGTACTTC,CASSSSRPERSYEQYF
TRBD1,TRBJ1-5,TRBV15,-,TGTGCCACCAGCAGGACAGGGGGTAATCAGCCCCAGCATTTT,CATSRTGGNQPQHF
-,TRBJ2-1,TRBV5-4,-,TGTGCCAGCAGCTCCACCCGGTTCCCGAAGCAGTTCTTC,CASSSTRFPKQFF
-,TRBJ1-3,TRBV4-2,few,TGTGCCAGCAGCCAGGACTTTAGCCCTGGGGGAAACACCATATATTTT,CASSQDFSPGGNTIYF
-,TRBJ2-1,TRBV27,few,TGTGCCAGCAGTTTGTCCCTCGGGGATGAGCAGTTCTTC,CASSLSLGDEQFF
-,TRBJ2-7,TRBV28,few,TGTGCCAGCGGGACCACCGGACTAACCTACGAGCAGTACTTC,CASGTTGLTYEQYF
-,TRBJ1-1,TRBV5-1,-,TGCGCCAGCAGCCCAGGACAGCAGAGAGGTGAAGCTTTCTTT,CASSPGQQRGEAFF
-,TRBJ1-1,TRBV29-1,few,TGCAGCGCCAGTCAGTTGAACACTGAAGCTTTCTTT,CSASQLNTEAFF
TRBD1,TRBJ1-2,TRBV5-6,-,TGTGCCAGCAGCTTAGTGGACAGGGGCAACTATGGCTACACCTTC,CASSLVDRGNYGYTF
-,TRBJ2-3,TRBV7-3,-,TGTGCCAGCAGCGAGACTTCTAGCACAGATACGCAGTATTTT,CASSETSSTDTQYF
-,TRBJ2-5,TRBV5-1,-,TGCGCCAGCAGCCCCTTGAGTCAAGAGACCCAGTACTTC,CASSPLSQETQYF
TRBD2,TRBJ2-6,TRBV30,few,TGTGCCTGGAGTAGCGGGAGCTCTGGGGCCAACGTCCTGACTTTC,CAWSSGSSGANVLTF
-,TRBJ1-2,TRBV28,few,TGTGCCAGCAGTTTATTCCTACAGTATGGCTACACCTTC,CASSLFLQYGYTF
-,TRBJ1-2,TRBV29-1,-,TGCAGCGTTGAAGTGGACACAGCTAACTATGGCTACACCTTC,CSVEVDTANYGYTF
TRBD1,TRBJ2-1,TRBV5-1,few,TGCGCCAGCAGCGAGCGACAGGGAAACTACAATGAGCAGTTCTTC,CASSERQGNYNEQFF
-,TRBJ2-3,TRBV5-4,few,TGTGCCAGCAGCTTAGCCCTAGATACCAGCACAGATACGCAGTATTTT,CASSLALDTSTDTQYF
TRBD1,TRBJ2-5,TRBV6-6,-,TGTGCCAGCAGGAACACAGACAGGGGGCGCTGGGAGACCCAGTACTTC,CASRNTDRGRWETQYF
TRBD1,TRBJ2-5,TRBV4-1,few,TGCGCCAGCAGCCAGCCGGGACAGCTACAAGAGACCCAGTACTTC,CASSQPGQLQETQYF
TRBD2,TRBJ2-7,TRBV11-2,-,TGTGCCAGCAGCGCGGGGGGGGCTGTTTGGCCCTACGAGCAGTACTTC,CASSAGGAVWPYEQYF
TRBD1,TRBJ2-1,TRBV30,-,TGTGCCTGGAGAGGAGCAGGGGGCAGCAGGTTCTTC,CAWRGAGGSRFF
-,TRBJ1-6,TRBV4-3,few,TGCGCCAGCAGCCAAGGAGAAATCAATTCACCCCTCCACTTT,CASSQGEINSPLHF
TRBD1,TRBJ2-2,TRBV7-3,-,TGTGCCAGCAGCAACACGGGACAGGCGAACACCGGGGAGCTGTTTTTT,CASSNTGQANTGELFF
-,TRBJ1-5,TRBV7-2,-,TGTGCCAGCAGCGTGGACAGTTCTAATCAGCCCCAGCATTTT,CASSVDSSNQPQHF
TRBD1,TRBJ2-7,TRBV19,few,TGTGCCAGTAGTATCGGACAGGGAAGTTCCTACGAGCAGTACTTC,CASSIGQGSSYEQYF
-,TRBJ2-3,TRBV27,-,TGTGCCAGCACCCGGGGGGCAACGCAGTATTTT,CASTRGATQYF
-,TRBJ2-7,TRBV13,few,TGTGCCAGCAGATTAAACCCGGGCTCCTACGAGCAGTACTTC,CASRLNPGSYEQYF
-,TRBJ1-2,TRBV4-1,few,TGCGCCAGCAGCCAGAGACAGGATAACTATGGCTACACCTTC,CASSQRQDNYGYTF
TRBD2,TRBJ2-7,TRBV28,few,TGTGCCAGTCCTCCTTCCGGGACTAGCGGTTCCTACGAGCAGTACTTC,CASPPSGTSGSYEQYF
TRBD1,TRBJ1-4,TRBV9,-,TGTGCCAGCAGCGTAGAGGACAGGACCTCCTCAAAACTGTTTTTT,CASSVEDRTSSKLFF
-,TRBJ2-7,TRBV11-2,few,TGTGCCAGCAGCTTACTGCGGGGCGACGGCTACGAGCAGTACTTC,CASSLLRGDGYEQYF
-,TRBJ1-5,TRBV29-1,-,TGCAGCTCTTCAGGGGATTCGGGTAATCAGCCCCAGCATTTT,CSSSGDSGNQPQHF
-,TRBJ2-4,TRBV2,-,TGTGCCAGCAGTGACGGGGGAAGAAACATTCAGTACTTC,CASSDGGRNIQYF
TRBD1,TRBJ1-4,TRBV4-1,few,TGCGCCAGCAGCCAAGAAGGGGGCGGGACAGCTAATGAAAAACTGTTTTTT,CASSQEGGGTANEKLFF
TRBD1,TRBJ2-7,TRBV28,-,TGTGCCAGCAGTTTACCCACAGGGGACGAGCAGTACTTC,CASSLPTGDEQYF
-,TRBJ2-1,TRBV7-9,few,TGTGCCAGCAGCTTGGGGGTGGGGGCGGTGAACTACAATGAGCAGTTCTTC,CASSLGVGAVNYNEQFF
-,TRBJ2-7,TRBV30,-,TGTGCCTGGACGCACACAGGGATCTCCTACGAGCAGTACTTC,CAWTHTGISYEQYF
-,TRBJ1-1,TRBV29-1,-,TGCAGCGTCAAACCGCAGGATCTGAACACTGAAGCTTTCTTT,CSVKPQDLNTEAFF
-,TRBJ2-3,TRBV7-2,-,TGTGCCAGCAGCTATGTAACTAGCACAGATACGCAGTATTTT,CASSYVTSTDTQYF
TRBD1,TRBJ2-3,TRBV5-1,-,TGCGCCAGCAGCTCCCGGGACAGGGATACAGATACGCAGTATTTT,CASSSRDRDTDTQYF
-,TRBJ2-3,TRBV27,-,TGTGCCAGCAGTTCGGTCGGCACAGATACGCAGTATTTT,CASSSVGTDTQYF